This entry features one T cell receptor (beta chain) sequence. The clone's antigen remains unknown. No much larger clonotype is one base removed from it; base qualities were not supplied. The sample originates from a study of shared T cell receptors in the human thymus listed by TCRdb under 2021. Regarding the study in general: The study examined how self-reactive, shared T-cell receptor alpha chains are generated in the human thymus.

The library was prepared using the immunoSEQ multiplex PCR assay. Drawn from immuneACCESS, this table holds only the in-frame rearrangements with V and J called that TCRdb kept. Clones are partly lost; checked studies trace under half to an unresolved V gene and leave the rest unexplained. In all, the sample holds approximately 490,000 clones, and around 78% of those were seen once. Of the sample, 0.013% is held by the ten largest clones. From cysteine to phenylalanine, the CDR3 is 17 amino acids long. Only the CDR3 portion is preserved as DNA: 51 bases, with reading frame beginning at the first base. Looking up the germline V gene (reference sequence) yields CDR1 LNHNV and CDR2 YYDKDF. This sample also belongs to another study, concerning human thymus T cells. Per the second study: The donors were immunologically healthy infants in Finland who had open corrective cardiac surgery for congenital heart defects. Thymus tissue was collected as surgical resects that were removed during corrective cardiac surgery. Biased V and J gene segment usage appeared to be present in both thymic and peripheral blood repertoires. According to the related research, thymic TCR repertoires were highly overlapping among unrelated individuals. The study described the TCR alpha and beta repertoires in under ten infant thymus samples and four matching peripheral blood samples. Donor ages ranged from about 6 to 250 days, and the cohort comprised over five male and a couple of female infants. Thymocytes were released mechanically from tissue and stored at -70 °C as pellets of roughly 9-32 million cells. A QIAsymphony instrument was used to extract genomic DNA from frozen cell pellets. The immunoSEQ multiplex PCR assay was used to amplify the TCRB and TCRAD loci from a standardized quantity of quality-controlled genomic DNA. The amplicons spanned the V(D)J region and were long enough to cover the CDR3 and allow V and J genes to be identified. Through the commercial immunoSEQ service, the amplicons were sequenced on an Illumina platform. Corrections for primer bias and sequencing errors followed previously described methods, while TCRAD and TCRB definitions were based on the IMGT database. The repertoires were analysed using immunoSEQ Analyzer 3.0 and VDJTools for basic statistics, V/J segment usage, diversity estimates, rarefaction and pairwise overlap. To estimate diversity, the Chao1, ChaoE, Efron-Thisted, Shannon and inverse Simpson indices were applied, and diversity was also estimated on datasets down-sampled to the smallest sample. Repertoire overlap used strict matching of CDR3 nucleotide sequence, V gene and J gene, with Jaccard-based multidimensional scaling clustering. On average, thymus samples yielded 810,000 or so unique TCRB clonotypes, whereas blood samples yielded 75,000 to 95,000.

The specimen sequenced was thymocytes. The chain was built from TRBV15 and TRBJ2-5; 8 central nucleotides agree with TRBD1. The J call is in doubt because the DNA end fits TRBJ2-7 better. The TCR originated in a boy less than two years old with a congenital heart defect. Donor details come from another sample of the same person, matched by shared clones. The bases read TGTGCCACCAGCAGGTTCGACGGGACAGGCCAGGTCTACGAGCAGTACTTC. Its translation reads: CATSRFDGTGQVYEQYF.